What follows are 10 T cell receptor beta chains derived from one specimen sequenced in a study of blood T cells in healthy people across ages. The authors ran a second PCR of 7 to 11 cycles using a sample-barcoded 5' primer and a J-beta primer mix. Using its own MiXCR run on the 5' RACE reads, TCRdb lists one record per CDR3 protein. This sample has around 690,000 distinct CDR3 sequences; roughly 53% occur once, and the top ten carry 35% to 40%. Material for sequencing was blood. Source of these receptors: a man aged 55 to 70 in good health.

This clonotype has only one observation. V and J are TRBV20-1 and TRBJ2-7; TRBD1 matches at 7 bases. This CDR3 has 12 residues. CDR1 and CDR2 from the germline V gene are DFQATT and SNEGSKA (reference sequence). V shed 5 bases and J 4 bases; nucleotides not matched to a gene: 5. The CDR3 DNA reads TGCAGTGCTTCCGGGACAGCATACGAGCAGTACTTC. It codes for CSASGTAYEQYF.

The chain employs TRBV19 and TRBJ2-4, with D possibly matching TRBD2 (5 bases). Germline CDR1 reads LNHDA; CDR2 reads SQIVND (reference sequence). This CDR3 region has 15 residues. The V end lost 8 bases, the J end lost 0 bases, and 14 bases lay between the germline ends. CDR3 DNA: TGTGCCAGTGCTGGACTGCCCCTAGCCAAAAACATTCAGTACTTC. It is translated as CASAGLPLAKNIQYF.

Of note for this clonotype: Its ends do not fully match the called genes, so a read error is possible. The chain couples TRBV5-1 to TRBJ2-6, with D perhaps given as TRBD1 or TRBD2 (6 bases each). Germline CDR1 is SGHRS and CDR2 is YFSETQ. This CDR3 contains 18 residues. Written as DNA, the CDR3 is TGCGCCAACAGCTTGGTCGCGGGTACAGGGACTGGGGCCAACGTCCCGACTTTC. This encodes CANSLVAGTGTGANVPTF.

Turning to this clonotype: A much larger clonotype is one base distant, so this may be a read error. The chain employs TRBV20-1 and TRBJ2-5; D is possibly TRBD1 (8 bases). CDR1 and CDR2 (germline): DFQATT, SNEGSKA (reference sequence). The CDR3 totals 15 residues. CDR3: CSARDPQGAGETLYF. In nucleotides, the CDR3 is TGCAGTGCTAGAGATCCCCAGGGGGCGGGAGAGACCCTGTACTTC.

This chain connects TRBV5-6 to TRBJ1-1; TRBD1 matches 10 bases. Unmatched junction bases numbered 6, after V lost 4 bases and J lost 3 bases. CDR1 and CDR2 from the germline V gene are SGHDT and YYEEEE. The CDR3 sequence is 15 residues long. CDR3 bases: TGTGCCAGCAGCCCGGGACAGGGGAGGGACACTGAAGCTTTCTTT. Encoded protein: CASSPGQGRDTEAFF. The full variable domain, with the rest looked up from reference TRBV5-6 and TRBJ1-1, is DAGVTQSPTHLIKTRGQQVTLRCSPKSGHDTVSWYQQALGQGPQFIFQYYEEEERQRGNFPDRFSGHQFPNYSSELNVNALLLGDSALYLCASSPGQGRDTEAFFGQGTRLTVV.

The sample holds one count of this clonotype. The chain links TRBV4-1 to TRBJ1-6; tentatively, D is TRBD1 (5 bases). The CDR3 consists of 15 residues. The V end lost 4 bases, the J end lost 11 bases, and 18 bases lay between the germline ends. The V gene's germline CDR1 is MGHRA and CDR2 YSYEKL. CDR3 nucleotides: TGCGCCAGCAGCCTCCCCGGGACGGCAAATGCACCCCTCCACTTT. Its protein is CASSLPGTANAPLHF.

The chain uses TRBV28 and TRBJ1-2; a possible D gene is TRBD1 (5 bases). CDR1 and CDR2 (germline): MDHEN, SYDVKM. The CDR3 is 15 amino acids. With 2 bases removed from V and 4 bases from J, the gap between germline ends came to 14 bases. CDR3 DNA sequence: TGTGCCAGCAGTTTACCCCTGGCGGGACCCTATGGCTACACCTTC. Encoded protein: CASSLPLAGPYGYTF.

This chain links TRBV20-1 with TRBJ2-3; D is unresolved. CDR3 length: 13 residues. V was shortened by 7 bases and J by 2 bases, with 13 bases between the two germline ends. Per the germline V gene, CDR1 is DFQATT and CDR2 is SNEGSKA (reference sequence). The CDR3 region is CSVLADPTDTQYF. The CDR3, as DNA: TGCAGTGTCCTCGCGGATCCCACAGATACGCAGTATTTT.

A few counts support this clonotype. V gene TRBV5-6 combines with J gene TRBJ2-1; 8 bases agree with TRBD1. Germline loops: CDR1 SGHDT, CDR2 YYEEEE. After removal of 4 bases from V and 7 bases from J, the junction contained 4 bases not matched to a gene. There are 13 residues in the CDR3. CDR3 region: CASSPDRENEQFF. Written as DNA, the CDR3 is TGTGCCAGCAGCCCGGACAGGGAAAATGAGCAGTTCTTC.

The rearrangement links TRBV28 to TRBJ2-7, with D possibly being TRBD2 (7 bases). This CDR3 contains 13 residues. The germline V gene has CDR1 MDHEN and CDR2 SYDVKM. V was pared by 7 bases and J by 3 bases, with 13 bases between. CDR3 amino acids: CASNGGGGYEQYF. In DNA form, the CDR3 reads TGTGCCAGCAATGGGGGCGGGGGCTACGAGCAGTACTTC.